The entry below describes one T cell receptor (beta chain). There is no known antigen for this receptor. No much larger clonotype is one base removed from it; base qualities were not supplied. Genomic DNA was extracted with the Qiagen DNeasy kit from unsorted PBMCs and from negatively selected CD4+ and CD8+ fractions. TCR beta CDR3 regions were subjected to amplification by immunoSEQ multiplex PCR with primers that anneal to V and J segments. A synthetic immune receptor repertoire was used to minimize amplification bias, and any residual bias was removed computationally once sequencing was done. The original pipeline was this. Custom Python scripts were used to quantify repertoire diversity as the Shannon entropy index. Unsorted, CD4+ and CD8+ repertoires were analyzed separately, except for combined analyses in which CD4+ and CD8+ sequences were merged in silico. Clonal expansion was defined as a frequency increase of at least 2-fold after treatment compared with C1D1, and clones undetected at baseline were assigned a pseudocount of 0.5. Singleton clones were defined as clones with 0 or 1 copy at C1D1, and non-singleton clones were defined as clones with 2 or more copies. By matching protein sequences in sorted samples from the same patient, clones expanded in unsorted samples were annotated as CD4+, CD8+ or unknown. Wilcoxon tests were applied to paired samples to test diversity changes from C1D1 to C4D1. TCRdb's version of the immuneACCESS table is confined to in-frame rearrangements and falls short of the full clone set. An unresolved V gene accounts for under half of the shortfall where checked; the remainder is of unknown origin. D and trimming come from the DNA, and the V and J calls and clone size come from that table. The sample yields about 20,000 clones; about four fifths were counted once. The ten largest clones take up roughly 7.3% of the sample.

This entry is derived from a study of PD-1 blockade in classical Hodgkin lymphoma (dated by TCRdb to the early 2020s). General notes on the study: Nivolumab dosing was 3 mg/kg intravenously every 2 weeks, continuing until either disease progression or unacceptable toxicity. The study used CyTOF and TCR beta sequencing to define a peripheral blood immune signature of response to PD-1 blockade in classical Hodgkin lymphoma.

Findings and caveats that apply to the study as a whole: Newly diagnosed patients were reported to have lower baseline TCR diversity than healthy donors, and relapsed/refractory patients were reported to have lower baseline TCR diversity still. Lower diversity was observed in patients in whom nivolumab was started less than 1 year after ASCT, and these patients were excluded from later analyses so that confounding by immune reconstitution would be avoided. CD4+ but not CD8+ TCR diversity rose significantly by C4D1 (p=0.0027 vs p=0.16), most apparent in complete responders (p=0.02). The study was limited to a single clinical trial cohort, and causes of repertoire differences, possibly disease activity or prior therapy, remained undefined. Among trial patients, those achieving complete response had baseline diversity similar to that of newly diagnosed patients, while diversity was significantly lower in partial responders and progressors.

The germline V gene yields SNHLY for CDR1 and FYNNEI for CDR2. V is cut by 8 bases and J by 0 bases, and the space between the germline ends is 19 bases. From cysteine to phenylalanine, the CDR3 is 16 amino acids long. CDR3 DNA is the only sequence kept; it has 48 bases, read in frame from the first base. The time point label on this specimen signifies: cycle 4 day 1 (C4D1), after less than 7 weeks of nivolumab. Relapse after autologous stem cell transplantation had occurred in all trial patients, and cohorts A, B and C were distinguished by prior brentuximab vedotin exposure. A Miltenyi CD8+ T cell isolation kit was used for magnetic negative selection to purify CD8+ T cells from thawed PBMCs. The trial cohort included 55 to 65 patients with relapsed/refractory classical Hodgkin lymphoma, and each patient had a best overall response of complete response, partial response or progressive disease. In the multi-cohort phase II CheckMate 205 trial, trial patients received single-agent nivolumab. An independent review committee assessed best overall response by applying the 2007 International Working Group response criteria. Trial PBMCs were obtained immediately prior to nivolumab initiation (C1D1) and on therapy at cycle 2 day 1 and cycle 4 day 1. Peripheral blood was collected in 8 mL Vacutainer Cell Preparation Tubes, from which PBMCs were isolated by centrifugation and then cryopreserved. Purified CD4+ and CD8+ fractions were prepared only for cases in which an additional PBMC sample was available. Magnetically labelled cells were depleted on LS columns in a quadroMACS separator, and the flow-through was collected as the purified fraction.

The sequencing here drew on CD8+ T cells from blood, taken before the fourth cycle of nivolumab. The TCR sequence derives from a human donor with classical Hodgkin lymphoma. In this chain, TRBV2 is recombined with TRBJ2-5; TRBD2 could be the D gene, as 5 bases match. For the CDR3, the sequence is CASGRDRRGDQETQYF. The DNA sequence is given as TGTGCCAGCGGGAGAGATAGGCGCGGCGACCAAGAGACCCAGTACTTC.